This T cell receptor beta chain was recorded in a study of identifying expanded T cells in peripheral blood. Germline trimming cut 6 bases from V and 0 bases from J; bases unmatched to any gene: 2. Germline loops: CDR1 SQVTM, CDR2 ANQGSEA. This CDR3 has 14 amino acids. Profiled with immunoSEQ multiplex PCR; TCRdb holds only in-frame clones, not every one. This sample has tens of thousands of clones, with 84% found just once. On this clone: The antigen is not known.

Study-level points and caveats: Technical replicates showed 0.9 to 1.5 changed clones; roughly two weeks about 16; four weeks 19.

J is TRBJ2-2 and V is TRBV29-1, with 9 bases identical to TRBD1. Sequences were obtained from blood. This receptor was obtained from a person aged 18 to 69 in good health. CDR3 residues: CSVGTGSNTGELFF. In nucleotides, the CDR3 is TGCAGCGTAGGGACAGGGTCGAACACCGGGGAGCTGTTTTTT.